The clone carrying this TCR beta chain was counted a few times. Its cognate antigen is unknown. This sample stems from a study of cytomegalovirus exposure and HLA in healthy donors. Study conclusions and caveats: Relative to equally common others, HLA-associated TCR beta chains showed greater clonal expansion in a later analysis. Across donors, sequencing depth was assumed by presence/absence analyses to be roughly uniform.

60 Vbeta and 13 Jbeta primers were used in PCR. Assay: immunoSEQ multiplex PCR; the TCRdb copy retains only in-frame clones and omits some. This sample has more than 95,000 clones; about 81% occur once, and the top ten carry roughly 0.99%. This receptor was obtained from a woman between 25 and 40 years old in good health and CMV-seronegative. The sample taken for sequencing was PBMCs.

Here the CDR3 DNA reads TGTGCCAGCAGTCCGTTCGGTTCCCCCTCCTACGAGCAGTACTTC. Encoded protein: CASSPFGSPSYEQYF. The chain recombines TRBV28 with TRBJ2-7; no clear D. The CDR3 loop spans 15 amino acids. Germline CDR1 and CDR2: MDHEN and SYDVKM. Trimming took off 5 bases at V and 0 bases at J, with 14 bases between the two ends.